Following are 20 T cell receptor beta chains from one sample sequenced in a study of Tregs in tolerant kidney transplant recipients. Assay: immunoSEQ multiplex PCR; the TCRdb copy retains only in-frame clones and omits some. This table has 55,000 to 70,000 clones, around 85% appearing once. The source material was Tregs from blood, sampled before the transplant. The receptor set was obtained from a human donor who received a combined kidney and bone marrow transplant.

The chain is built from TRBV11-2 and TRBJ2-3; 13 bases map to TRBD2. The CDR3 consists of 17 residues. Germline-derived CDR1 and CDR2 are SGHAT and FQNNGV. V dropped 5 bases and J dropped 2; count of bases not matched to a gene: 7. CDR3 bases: TGTGCCAGCAGCCCGCTGGGACTAGCGGGGCCCACAGATACGCAGTATTTT. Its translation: CASSPLGLAGPTDTQYF. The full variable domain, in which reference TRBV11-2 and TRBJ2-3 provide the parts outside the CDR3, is EAGVAQSPRYKIIEKRQSVAFWCNPISGHATLYWYQQILGQGPKLLIQFQNNGVVDDSQLPKDRFSAERLKGVDSTLKIQPAKLEDSAVYLCASSPLGLAGPTDTQYFGPGTRLTVL.

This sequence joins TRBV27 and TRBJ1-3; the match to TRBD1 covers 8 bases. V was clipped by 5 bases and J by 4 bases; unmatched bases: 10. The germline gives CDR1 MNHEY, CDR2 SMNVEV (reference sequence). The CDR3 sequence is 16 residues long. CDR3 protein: CASSLRDRGSGNTIYF. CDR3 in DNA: TGTGCCAGCAGTCTCCGCGACAGGGGATCAGGAAACACCATATATTTT.

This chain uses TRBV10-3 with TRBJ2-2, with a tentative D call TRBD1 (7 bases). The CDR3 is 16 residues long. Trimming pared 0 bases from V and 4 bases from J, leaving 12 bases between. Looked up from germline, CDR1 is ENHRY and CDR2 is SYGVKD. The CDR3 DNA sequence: TGTGCCATCAGTGAGTCGTCAGGGGGGACCACCGGGGAGCTGTTTTTT. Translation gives CAISESSGGTTGELFF.

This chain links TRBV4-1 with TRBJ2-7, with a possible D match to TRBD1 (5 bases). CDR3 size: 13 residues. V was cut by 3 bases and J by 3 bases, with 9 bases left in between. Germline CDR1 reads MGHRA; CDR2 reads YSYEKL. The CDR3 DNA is TGCGCCAGCAGCCACAGACAGTTCTACGAGCAGTACTTC. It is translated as CASSHRQFYEQYF.

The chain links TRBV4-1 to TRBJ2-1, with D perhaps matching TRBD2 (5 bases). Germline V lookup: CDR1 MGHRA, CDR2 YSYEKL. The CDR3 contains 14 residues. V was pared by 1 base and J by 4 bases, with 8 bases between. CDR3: CASSQGGLYNEQFF. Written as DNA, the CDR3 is TGCGCCAGCAGCCAAGGTGGACTTTACAATGAGCAGTTCTTC.

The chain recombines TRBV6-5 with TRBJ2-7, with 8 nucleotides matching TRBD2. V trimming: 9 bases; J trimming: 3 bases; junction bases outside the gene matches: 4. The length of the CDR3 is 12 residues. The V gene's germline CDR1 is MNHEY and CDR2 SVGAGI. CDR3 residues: CASSGTSYEQYF. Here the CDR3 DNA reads TGTGCCAGTTCCGGGACTAGCTACGAGCAGTACTTC.

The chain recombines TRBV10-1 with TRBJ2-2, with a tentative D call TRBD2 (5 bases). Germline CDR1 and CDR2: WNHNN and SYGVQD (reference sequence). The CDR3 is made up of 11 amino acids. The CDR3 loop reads CAAAGTGELFF. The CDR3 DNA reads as TGCGCTGCCGCGGGCACCGGGGAGCTGTTTTTT.

CDR3 DNA sequence: TGTGCCAGTAGTATAATAGGTGGATCCGGGGGATATGGCTACACCTTC. Its translation: CASSIIGGSGGYGYTF. This chain joins TRBV19 and TRBJ1-2; tentative D call: TRBD1 (5 bases). Germline V gives CDR1 LNHDA, CDR2 SQIVND (reference sequence). The CDR3 length is 16 residues. Trimming removed 2 bases from V and 5 bases from J, with 18 bases in between. The full variable domain, in which reference TRBV19 and TRBJ1-2 provide the parts outside the CDR3, is DGGITQSPKYLFRKEGQNVTLSCEQNLNHDAMYWYRQDPGQGLRLIYYSQIVNDFQKGDIAEGYSVSREKKESFPLTVTSAQKNPTAFYLCASSIIGGSGGYGYTFGSGTRLTVV.

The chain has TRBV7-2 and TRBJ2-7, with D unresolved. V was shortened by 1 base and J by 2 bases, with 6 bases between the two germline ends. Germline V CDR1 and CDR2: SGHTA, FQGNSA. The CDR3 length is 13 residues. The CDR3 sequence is CASSLDDTYEQYF. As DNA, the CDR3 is TGTGCCAGCAGCTTAGATGACACCTACGAGCAGTACTTC.

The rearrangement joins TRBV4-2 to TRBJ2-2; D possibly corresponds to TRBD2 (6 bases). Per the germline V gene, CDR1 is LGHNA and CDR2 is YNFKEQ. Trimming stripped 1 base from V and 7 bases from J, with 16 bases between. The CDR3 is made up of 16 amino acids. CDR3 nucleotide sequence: TGTGCCAGCAGCCAAGTACTCTCGGGAGCGGGCGGGGAGCTGTTTTTT. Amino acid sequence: CASSQVLSGAGGELFF.

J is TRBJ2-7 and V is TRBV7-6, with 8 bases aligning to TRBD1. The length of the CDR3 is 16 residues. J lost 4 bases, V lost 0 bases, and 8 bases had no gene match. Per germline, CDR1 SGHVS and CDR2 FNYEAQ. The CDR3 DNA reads TGTGCCAGCAGCTTAGCGCTCGGACAGGGACAATACGAGCAGTACTTC. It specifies CASSLALGQGQYEQYF.

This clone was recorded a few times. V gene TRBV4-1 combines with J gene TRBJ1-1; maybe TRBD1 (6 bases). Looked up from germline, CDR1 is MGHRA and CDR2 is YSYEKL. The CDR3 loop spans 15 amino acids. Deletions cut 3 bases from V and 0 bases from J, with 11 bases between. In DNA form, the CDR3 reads TGCGCCAGCAGCCACAACTACAGGGTGAACACTGAAGCTTTCTTT. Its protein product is CASSHNYRVNTEAFF.

The CDR3 DNA is TGTGCCAGCAGGGAGATGAAATCAGGTTCACCCCTCCACTTT. Encoded protein: CASREMKSGSPLHF. The chain is built from TRBV6-6 and TRBJ1-6, with D uncertain. With 6 bases removed from V and 9 bases from J, the gap between germline ends came to 15 bases. The germline gives CDR1 MNHNY, CDR2 SVGAGI (reference sequence). The CDR3 extends over 14 amino acids.

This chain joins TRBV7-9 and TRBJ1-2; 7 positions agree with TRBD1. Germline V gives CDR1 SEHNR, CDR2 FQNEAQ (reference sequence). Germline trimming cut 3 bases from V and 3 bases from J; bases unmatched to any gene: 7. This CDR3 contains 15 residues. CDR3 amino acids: CASSFLSGGDYGYTF. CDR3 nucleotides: TGTGCCAGCAGCTTCCTATCAGGGGGGGACTATGGCTACACCTTC.

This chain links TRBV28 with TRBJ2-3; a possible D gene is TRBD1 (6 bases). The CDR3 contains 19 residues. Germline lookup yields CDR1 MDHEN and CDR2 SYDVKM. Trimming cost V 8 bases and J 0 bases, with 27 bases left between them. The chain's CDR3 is CASGGGGQGSPSSTDTQYF. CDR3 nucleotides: TGTGCCAGCGGGGGTGGGGGACAAGGCTCTCCGTCTAGCACAGATACGCAGTATTTT.

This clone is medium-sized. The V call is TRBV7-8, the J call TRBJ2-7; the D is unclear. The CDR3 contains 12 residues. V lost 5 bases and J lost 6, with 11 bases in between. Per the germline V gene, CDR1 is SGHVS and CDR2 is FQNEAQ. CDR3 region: CASSQRSREQYF. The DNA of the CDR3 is TGTGCCAGCAGCCAACGGAGTCGCGAGCAGTACTTC.

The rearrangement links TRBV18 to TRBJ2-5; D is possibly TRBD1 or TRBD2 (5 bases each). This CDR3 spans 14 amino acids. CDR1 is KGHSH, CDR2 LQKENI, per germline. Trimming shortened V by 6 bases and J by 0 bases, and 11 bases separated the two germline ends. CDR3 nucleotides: TGTGCCAGCTCGCCCGGGACCTACCAAGAGACCCAGTACTTC. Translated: CASSPGTYQETQYF.

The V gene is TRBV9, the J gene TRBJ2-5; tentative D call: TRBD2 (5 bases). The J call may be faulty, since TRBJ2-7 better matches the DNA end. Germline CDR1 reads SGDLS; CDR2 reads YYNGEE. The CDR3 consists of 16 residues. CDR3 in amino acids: CASSARAAGHGDEQYF. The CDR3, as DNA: TGTGCCAGCAGCGCGAGGGCTGCGGGTCACGGGGACGAGCAGTACTTC.

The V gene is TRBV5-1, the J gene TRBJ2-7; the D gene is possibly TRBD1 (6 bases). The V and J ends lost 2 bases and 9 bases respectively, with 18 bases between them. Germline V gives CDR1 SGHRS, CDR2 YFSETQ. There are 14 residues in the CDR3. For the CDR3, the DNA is TGCGCCAGCAGCTTAGCAGGGGATACCGCGGGGCAGTACTTC. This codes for CASSLAGDTAGQYF.

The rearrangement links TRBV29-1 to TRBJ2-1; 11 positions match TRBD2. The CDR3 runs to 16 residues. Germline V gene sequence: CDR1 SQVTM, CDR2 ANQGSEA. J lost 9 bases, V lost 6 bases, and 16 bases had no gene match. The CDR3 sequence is CSVRGSTSGSPGEQFF. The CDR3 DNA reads TGCAGCGTGCGGGGGTCAACTAGCGGGAGCCCTGGTGAGCAGTTCTTC.